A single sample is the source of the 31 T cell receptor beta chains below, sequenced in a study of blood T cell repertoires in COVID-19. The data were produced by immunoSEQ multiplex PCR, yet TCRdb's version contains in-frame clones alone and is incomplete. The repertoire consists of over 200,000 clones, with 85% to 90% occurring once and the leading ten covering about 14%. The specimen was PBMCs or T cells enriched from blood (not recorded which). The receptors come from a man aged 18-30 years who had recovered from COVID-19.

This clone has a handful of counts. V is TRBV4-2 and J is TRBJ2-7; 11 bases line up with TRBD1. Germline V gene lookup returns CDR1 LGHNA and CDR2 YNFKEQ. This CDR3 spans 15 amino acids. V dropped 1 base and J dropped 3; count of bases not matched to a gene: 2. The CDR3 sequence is CASSQGGTGGYEQYF. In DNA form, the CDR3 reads TGTGCCAGCAGCCAAGGAGGGACAGGGGGCTACGAGCAGTACTTC.

The CDR3, as DNA: TGCGCCAGCAGCTTATCAGGCGGGGCAGAGCAGCCCCAGCATTTT. This encodes CASSLSGGAEQPQHF. The genes are TRBV5-1 and TRBJ1-5; possibly TRBD1 for D (5 bases). V was trimmed by 2 bases and J by 7 bases, leaving 16 bases between them. Germline CDR1 SGHRS, CDR2 YFSETQ. The CDR3 has 15 amino acids.

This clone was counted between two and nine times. DNA of the CDR3: TGTGCCAGCAGCGAAGGGACAGCGAACACTGAAGCTTTCTTT. Translated: CASSEGTANTEAFF. V is TRBV5-6 and J is TRBJ1-1, with 7 positions matching TRBD1. The trim removed 4 bases at V and 1 base at J, leaving 4 bases unmatched. Germline values: CDR1 SGHDT, CDR2 YYEEEE. This CDR3 comprises 14 residues. The variable domain in full, completed from reference TRBV5-6 and TRBJ1-1, reads DAGVTQSPTHLIKTRGQQVTLRCSPKSGHDTVSWYQQALGQGPQFIFQYYEEEERQRGNFPDRFSGHQFPNYSSELNVNALLLGDSALYLCASSEGTANTEAFFGQGTRLTVV.

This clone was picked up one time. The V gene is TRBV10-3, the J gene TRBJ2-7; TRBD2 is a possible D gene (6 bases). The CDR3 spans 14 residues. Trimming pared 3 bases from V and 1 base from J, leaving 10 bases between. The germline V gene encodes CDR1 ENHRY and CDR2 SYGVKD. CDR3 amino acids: CAISEVSGSYEQYF. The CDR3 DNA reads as TGTGCCATCAGTGAAGTTAGCGGATCCTACGAGCAGTACTTC.

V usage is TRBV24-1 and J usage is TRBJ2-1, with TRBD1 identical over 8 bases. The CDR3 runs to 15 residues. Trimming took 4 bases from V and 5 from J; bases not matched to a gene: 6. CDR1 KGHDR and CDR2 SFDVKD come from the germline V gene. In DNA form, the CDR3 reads TGTGCCACCAGTGAACCCGGACAGGGTGACAATGAGCAGTTCTTC. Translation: CATSEPGQGDNEQFF.

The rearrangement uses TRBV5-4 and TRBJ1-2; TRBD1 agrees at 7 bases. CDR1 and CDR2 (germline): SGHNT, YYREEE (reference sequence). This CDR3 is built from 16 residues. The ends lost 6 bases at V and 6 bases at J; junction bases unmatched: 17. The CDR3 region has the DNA TGTGCCAGCACGTACCGGGACAGAAGCCTTGGAGATGGCTACACCTTC. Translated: CASTYRDRSLGDGYTF.

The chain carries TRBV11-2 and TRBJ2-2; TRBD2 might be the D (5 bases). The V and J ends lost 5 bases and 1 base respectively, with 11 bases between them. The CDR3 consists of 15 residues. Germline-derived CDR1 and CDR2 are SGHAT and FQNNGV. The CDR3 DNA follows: TGTGCCAGCAGCACCAGGACTGGGAACACCGGGGAGCTGTTTTTT. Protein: CASSTRTGNTGELFF.

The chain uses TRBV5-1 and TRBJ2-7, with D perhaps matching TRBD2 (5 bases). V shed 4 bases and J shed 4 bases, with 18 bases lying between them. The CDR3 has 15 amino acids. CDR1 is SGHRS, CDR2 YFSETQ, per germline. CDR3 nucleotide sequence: TGCGCCAGCAGCCCTAGAGGCGGGTTTGGGTACGAGCAGTACTTC. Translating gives CASSPRGGFGYEQYF.

CDR3 DNA sequence: TGTGCCAGCCACAGGGATCGCTATGGCTACACCTTC. Its translation is CASHRDRYGYTF. The chain couples TRBV28 to TRBJ1-2; maybe TRBD1 (6 bases). This CDR3 has 12 residues. In germline, CDR1 is MDHEN, CDR2 SYDVKM. V lost 8 bases and J lost 4, with 11 bases in between.

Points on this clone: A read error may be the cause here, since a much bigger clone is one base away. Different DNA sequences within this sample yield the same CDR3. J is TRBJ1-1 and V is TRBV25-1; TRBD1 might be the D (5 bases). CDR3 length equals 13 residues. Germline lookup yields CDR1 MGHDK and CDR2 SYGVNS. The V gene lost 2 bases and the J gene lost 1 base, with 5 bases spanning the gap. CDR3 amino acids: CASSEQGNTEAFF. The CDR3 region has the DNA TGTGCCAGCAGTGAACAGGGGAACACTGAAGCTTTCTTT.

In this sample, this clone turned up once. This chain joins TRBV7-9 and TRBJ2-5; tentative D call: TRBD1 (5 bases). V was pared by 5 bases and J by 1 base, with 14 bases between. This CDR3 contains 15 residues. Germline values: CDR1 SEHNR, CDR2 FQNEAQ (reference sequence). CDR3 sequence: CASSPPRRAQETQYF. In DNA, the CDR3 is TGTGCCAGCAGCCCACCGCGCAGGGCCCAAGAGACCCAGTACTTC.

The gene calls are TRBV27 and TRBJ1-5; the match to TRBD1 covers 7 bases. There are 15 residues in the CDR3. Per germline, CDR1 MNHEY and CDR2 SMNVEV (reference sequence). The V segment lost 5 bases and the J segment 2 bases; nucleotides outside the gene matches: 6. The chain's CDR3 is CASSPRGHGNQPQHF. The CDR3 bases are TGTGCCAGCAGTCCAAGGGGGCACGGCAATCAGCCCCAGCATTTT.

This CDR3 is CASSPGQGGHQPQHF. The CDR3 DNA sequence: TGTGCCAGCAGCCCAGGACAGGGTGGTCATCAGCCCCAGCATTTT. The chain is built from TRBV7-9 and TRBJ1-5; 8 bases map to TRBD1. CDR1 SEHNR and CDR2 FQNEAQ come from the germline V gene (reference sequence). This CDR3 is built from 15 residues. The V segment lost 5 bases and the J segment 5 bases; nucleotides outside the gene matches: 8.

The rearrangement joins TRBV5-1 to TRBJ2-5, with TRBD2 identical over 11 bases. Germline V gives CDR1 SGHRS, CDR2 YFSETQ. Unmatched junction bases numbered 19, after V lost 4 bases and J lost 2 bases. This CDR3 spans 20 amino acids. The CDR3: CASSTNPTSGRRLPQETQYF. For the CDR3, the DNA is TGCGCCAGCAGCACGAACCCCACTAGCGGGAGACGCCTCCCTCAAGAGACCCAGTACTTC.

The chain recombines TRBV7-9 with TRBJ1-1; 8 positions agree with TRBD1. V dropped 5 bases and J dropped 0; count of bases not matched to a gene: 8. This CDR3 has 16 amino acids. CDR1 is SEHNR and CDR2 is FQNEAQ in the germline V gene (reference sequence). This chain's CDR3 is CASSQGQGRMNTEAFF. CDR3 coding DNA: TGTGCCAGCAGCCAAGGACAGGGTAGAATGAACACTGAAGCTTTCTTT.

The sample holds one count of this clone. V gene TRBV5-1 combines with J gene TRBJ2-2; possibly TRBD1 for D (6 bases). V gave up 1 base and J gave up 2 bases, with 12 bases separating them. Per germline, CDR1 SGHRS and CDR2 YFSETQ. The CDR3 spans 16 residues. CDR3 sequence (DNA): TGCGCCAGCAGCTTGTTAAGGGGGACAAACACCGGGGAGCTGTTTTTT. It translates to CASSLLRGTNTGELFF.

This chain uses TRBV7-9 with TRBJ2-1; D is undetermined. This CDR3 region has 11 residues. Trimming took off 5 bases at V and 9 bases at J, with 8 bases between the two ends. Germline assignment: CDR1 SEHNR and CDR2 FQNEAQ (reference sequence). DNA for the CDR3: TGTGCCAGCAGCCGAGAATCTGAGCAGTTCTTC. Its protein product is CASSRESEQFF. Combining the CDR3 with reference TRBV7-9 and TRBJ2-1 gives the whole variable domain DTGVSQNPRHKITKRGQNVTFRCDPISEHNRLYWYRQTLGQGPEFLTYFQNEAQLEKSRLLSDRFSAERPKGSFSTLEIQRTEQGDSAMYLCASSRESEQFFGPGTRLTVL.

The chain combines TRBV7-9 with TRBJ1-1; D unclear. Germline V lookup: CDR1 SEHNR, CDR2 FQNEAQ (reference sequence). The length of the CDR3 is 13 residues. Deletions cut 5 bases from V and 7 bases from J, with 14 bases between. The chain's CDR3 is CASSLGLSDEAFF. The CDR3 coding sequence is TGTGCCAGCAGCCTAGGTCTCAGCGATGAAGCTTTCTTT.

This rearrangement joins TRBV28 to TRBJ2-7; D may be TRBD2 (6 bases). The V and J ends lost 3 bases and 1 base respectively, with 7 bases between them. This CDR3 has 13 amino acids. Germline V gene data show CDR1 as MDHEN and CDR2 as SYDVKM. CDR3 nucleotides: TGTGCCAGCAGTTTGGGGGGATCCTACGAGCAGTACTTC. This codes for CASSLGGSYEQYF.

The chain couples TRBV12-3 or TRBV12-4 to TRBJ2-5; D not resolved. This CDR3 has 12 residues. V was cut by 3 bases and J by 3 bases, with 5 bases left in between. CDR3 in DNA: TGTGCCAGCAGTTTCCTTGAAGAGACCCAGTACTTC. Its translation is CASSFLEETQYF.

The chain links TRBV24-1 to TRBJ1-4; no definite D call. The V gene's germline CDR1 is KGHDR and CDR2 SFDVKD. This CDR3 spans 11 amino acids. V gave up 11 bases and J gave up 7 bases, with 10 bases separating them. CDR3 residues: CANGLGEKLFF. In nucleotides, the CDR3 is TGTGCCAACGGCCTAGGTGAAAAACTGTTTTTT.

DNA of the CDR3: TGTGCCAGCAGTTACTCGGCAGGGTACACTGAAGCTTTCTTT. The encoded protein is CASSYSAGYTEAFF. The V gene is TRBV6-5, the J gene TRBJ1-1, with TRBD1 as a possible D gene (5 bases). Looked up from germline, CDR1 is MNHEY and CDR2 is SVGAGI. V gave up 0 bases and J gave up 3 bases, with 8 bases separating them. There are 14 residues in the CDR3.

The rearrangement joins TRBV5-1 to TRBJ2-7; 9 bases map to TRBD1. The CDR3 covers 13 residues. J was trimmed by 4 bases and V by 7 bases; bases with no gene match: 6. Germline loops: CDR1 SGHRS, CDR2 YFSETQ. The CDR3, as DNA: TGCGCCAGCGGGGGGACAGGGACGTACGAGCAGTACTTC. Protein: CASGGTGTYEQYF.

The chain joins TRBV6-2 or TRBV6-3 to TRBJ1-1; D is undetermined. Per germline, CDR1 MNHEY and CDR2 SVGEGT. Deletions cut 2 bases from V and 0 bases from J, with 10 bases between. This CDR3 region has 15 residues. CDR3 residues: CASSYAVTMNTEAFF. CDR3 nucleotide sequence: TGTGCCAGCAGTTACGCAGTCACCATGAACACTGAAGCTTTCTTT.

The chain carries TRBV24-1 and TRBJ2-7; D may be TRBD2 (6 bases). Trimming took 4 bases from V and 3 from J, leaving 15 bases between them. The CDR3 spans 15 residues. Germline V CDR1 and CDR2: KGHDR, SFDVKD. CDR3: CATSDGAGKFYEQYF. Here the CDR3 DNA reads TGTGCCACCAGTGACGGGGCGGGAAAGTTCTACGAGCAGTACTTC.

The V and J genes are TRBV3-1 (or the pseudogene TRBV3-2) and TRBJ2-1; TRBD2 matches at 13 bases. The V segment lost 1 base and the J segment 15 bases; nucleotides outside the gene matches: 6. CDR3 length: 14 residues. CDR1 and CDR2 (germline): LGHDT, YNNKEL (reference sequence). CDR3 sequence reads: CASSQGTSGSTSFF. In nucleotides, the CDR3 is TGTGCCAGCAGCCAAGGGACTAGCGGGAGTACTTCGTTCTTC.

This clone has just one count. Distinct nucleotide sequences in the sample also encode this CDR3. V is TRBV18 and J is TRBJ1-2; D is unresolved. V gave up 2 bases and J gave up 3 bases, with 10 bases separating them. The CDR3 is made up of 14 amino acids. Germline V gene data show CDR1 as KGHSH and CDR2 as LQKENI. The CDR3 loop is CASSPSEEYYGYTF. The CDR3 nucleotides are TGTGCCAGCTCACCATCGGAGGAGTACTATGGCTACACCTTC.

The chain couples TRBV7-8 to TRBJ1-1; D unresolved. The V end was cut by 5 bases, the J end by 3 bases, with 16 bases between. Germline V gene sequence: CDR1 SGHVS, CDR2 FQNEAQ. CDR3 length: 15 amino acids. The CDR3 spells CASSPPLGKDTEAFF. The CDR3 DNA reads TGTGCCAGCAGCCCGCCTCTCGGGAAGGACACTGAAGCTTTCTTT.

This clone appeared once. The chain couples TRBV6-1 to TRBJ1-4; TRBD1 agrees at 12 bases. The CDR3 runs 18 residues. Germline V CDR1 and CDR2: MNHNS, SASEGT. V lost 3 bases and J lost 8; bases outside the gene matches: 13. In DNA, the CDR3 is TGTGCCAGCAGTGATGTTTTAAGTGGTGGGACAGGGGGCGAAAAACTGTTTTTT. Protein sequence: CASSDVLSGGTGGEKLFF.

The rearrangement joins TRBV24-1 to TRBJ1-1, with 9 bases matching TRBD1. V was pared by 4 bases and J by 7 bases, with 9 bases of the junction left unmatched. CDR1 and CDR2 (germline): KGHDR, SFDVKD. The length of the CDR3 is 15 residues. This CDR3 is CATSDSGTGRGEAFF. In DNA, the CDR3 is TGTGCCACCAGTGACTCCGGGACAGGGAGAGGTGAAGCTTTCTTT.

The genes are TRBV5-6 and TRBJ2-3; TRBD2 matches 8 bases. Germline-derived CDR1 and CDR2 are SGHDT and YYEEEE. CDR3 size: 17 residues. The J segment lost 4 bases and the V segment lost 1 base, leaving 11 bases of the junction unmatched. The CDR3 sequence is CASSLFWEREWADTQYF. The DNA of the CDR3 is TGTGCCAGCAGCTTGTTTTGGGAGCGGGAGTGGGCAGATACGCAGTATTTT.